These T cell receptor beta chains were read from a single sample in a study of cytomegalovirus exposure and HLA in healthy donors. Clones were read by immunoSEQ multiplex PCR, and TCRdb kept only the in-frame ones, dropping some. The sample holds about 73,000 clones, roughly 95% seen once. Specimen: PBMCs. The source of these receptors is a man younger than 30 in good health and CMV-seronegative. Each CDR3 is given with its conserved first and last residue. D genes are given only for firm matches. Some rows mark clone size as missing; the rest say once, few, many or name a class of expanded clone.

TGTGTCAGAAGCGGGACCCGCGGGGGGGATGAGCAGTTCTTC	CVRSGTRGGDEQFF	-	-	TRBV7-5	TRBJ2-1
TGTGCCAGCAGCCCAAAGATTAAGCACGGGACATCAGTCCCCCTCCACTTT	CASSPKIKHGTSVPLHF	-	-	TRBV7-9	TRBJ1-6
TGTGCCAGCAGCAGCTGGGCGGCAGGGCGGGATACGCAGTATTTT	CASSSWAAGRDTQYF	once	-	TRBV28	TRBJ2-3
TGTGCCAGCAGCAAAGGGGACAGGGACTTCCCCGAGCAGTTCTTC	CASSKGDRDFPEQFF	once	TRBD1	TRBV7-6	TRBJ2-1
TGTGCCAGCAGCCAAACAGGGAATGAGCAGTTCTTC	CASSQTGNEQFF	-	-	TRBV7-6	TRBJ2-1
TGCGCCAGCAGCCAGATCCTAACCCAGGGTAGGACCTACGAGCAGTACTTC	CASSQILTQGRTYEQYF	-	-	TRBV4-3	TRBJ2-7
TGTGCCAGCAACTCAGGGGCCAGGGATGAGCAGTTCTTC	CASNSGARDEQFF	-	-	TRBV5-4	TRBJ2-1
TGTGCCACCAGCACCCGGACAGCGGTTGAGCAGTACTTC	CATSTRTAVEQYF	-	-	TRBV15	TRBJ2-7
TGTGCCACTCTAGGAGGGGATCGGGTTCAGGAGCCCCAGCATTTT	CATLGGDRVQEPQHF	-	-	TRBV19	TRBJ1-5
TGTGCCAGCCTTAGGACAGGGGCAAATGAAAAACTGTTTTTT	CASLRTGANEKLFF	-	TRBD1	TRBV2	TRBJ1-4
TGTGCCAGCAGTGATTGGGTCGGAGGGTTGGGGGAGCTGTTTTTT	CASSDWVGGLGELFF	-	-	TRBV6-1	TRBJ2-2
TGTGCCAGTAGTCCCAGGGGTGGACGGTTTCTACTTATGAACACTGAAGCTTTCTTT	CASSPRGGRFLLMNTEAFF	-	-	TRBV19	TRBJ1-1
TGTGCCTGGACAGGGGGCTCCTACGAGCAGTACTTC	CAWTGGSYEQYF	-	TRBD1	TRBV30	TRBJ2-7
TGCGCCAGCAGCCCCCGCGGGGACTCGAACACCGGGGAGCTGTTTTTT	CASSPRGDSNTGELFF	-	-	TRBV5-1	TRBJ2-2
TGTGCCAGTACGACTAGCGGGGGGGGCCAAGAGACCCAGTACTTC	CASTTSGGGQETQYF	-	TRBD2	TRBV9	TRBJ2-5
TGTGCCAGCAGCCCCGGGGGGAACAGCAATCAGCCCCAGCATTTT	CASSPGGNSNQPQHF	-	-	TRBV9	TRBJ1-5
TGTGCCAGCAGCTCGACAGGTCAGAATTCACCCCTCCACTTT	CASSSTGQNSPLHF	-	-	TRBV5-6	TRBJ1-6
TGTGCCAGCAGCTTAGGGGCCGTAGGGGGGGCCTTCACAGATACGCAGTATTTT	CASSLGAVGGAFTDTQYF	-	-	TRBV7-3	TRBJ2-3
TGCGCCAGCAGCAGCGGGGCGGGAGGGACGGTCGCAGATACGCAGTATTTT	CASSSGAGGTVADTQYF	-	TRBD2	TRBV5-1	TRBJ2-3
TGTGCCAGTAGGAAGCCCGGAGGGGGCGGTAGCTATGGCTACACCTTC	CASRKPGGGGSYGYTF	-	TRBD1	TRBV19	TRBJ1-2
TGCGCCACGGGACCGGCTGGGGGGGATGGCTACACCTTC	CATGPAGGDGYTF	-	-	TRBV5-1	TRBJ1-2
TGTGCCAGCAGTTCCCCTCCGCCGACAGACAATTATGGCTACACCTTC	CASSSPPPTDNYGYTF	-	-	TRBV28	TRBJ1-2
TGTGCCAGCAGTGCCGGGGTCTTAAATGAAAAACTGTTTTTT	CASSAGVLNEKLFF	-	-	TRBV2	TRBJ1-4
TGTGCCAGCAGACCAGGGACAGGGAGACCCTACGAGCAGTACTTC	CASRPGTGRPYEQYF	-	TRBD1	TRBV27	TRBJ2-7
TGTGCCAGCAGCTTAAGTAGAACCGGGGAGCTGTTTTTT	CASSLSRTGELFF	-	-	TRBV7-2	TRBJ2-2
TGTGCCAGCAGCTACGGAGGGGACAGCCGCGAAGCTTTCTTT	CASSYGGDSREAFF	-	TRBD1	TRBV5-4	TRBJ1-1
TGTGCCAGCAGCTTACTCCCAGGGTTGGGCAATGAGCAGTTCTTC	CASSLLPGLGNEQFF	-	-	TRBV7-3	TRBJ2-1